This TCR beta chain was retrieved from a study of regulatory T cells in long-lasting Graves disease. Trimming left V 1 base short and J 5 bases short, with 21 bases between. Germline CDR1 and CDR2: SGHRS and YFSETQ. CDR3 size: 17 residues. Described time point: newly diagnosed GD, antithyroid drugs for less than 3 months. RNA isolated from PBMCs was used to make the TCR library. Study-level findings and limits: Patients with persistent disease showed a bias toward TRBV28, TRBJ1-2 and TRBJ2-5.

Of note for this clonotype: Its cognate antigen is unknown. A read error is likely, as this CDR3 ends without the conserved phenylalanine or tryptophan.

Relying on iRepertoire HTBI primers and Arm-PCR of CDR3 regions, the team built TCR beta libraries. TCRdb fed the multiplex PCR reads into MiXCR, producing one record per CDR3 protein. The table shows roughly 420,000 distinct CDR3 sequences, with about 16% occurring only once. These data were also filed under a second study, of T cells in Graves' hyperthyroidism and ophthalmopathy. That paper adds: An initial round of RT-PCR targeting the TCR CDR3 relied on the HTBI primer set.

The V and J genes are TRBV5-1 and TRBJ2-5; D perhaps matches TRBD2 (5 bases). This specimen was peripheral blood mononuclear cells (PBMCs), taken at new diagnosis, from a patient treated with antithyroid drugs. The receptor was derived from a woman aged 18-35 years with Graves disease. The CDR3 loop reads CASSLYGGGRGIETQYL. CDR3 nucleotides: TGCGCCAGCAGCTTGTATGGTGGCGGGCGAGGGATTGAGACCCAGTACCTC.